This T cell receptor beta chain was captured by sequencing in a study of shared clonotypes between healthy human individuals. Overall study results and limits: A few donors held about 5% of naive CD4 clonotypes in common. Represented diversity, genetic and exposure-history alike, was limited by few donors. The study generally estimated greater richness for naive than memory subsets.

This CDR3 region has 17 residues. The ends lost 3 bases at V and 4 bases at J; junction bases unmatched: 10. Germline CDR1 MDHEN, CDR2 SYDVKM. As regards this clone: Its antigen remains unidentified.

The donors were adults (healthy and HIV-negative) with no recent acute infections or vaccinations. Data came from immunoSEQ multiplex PCR; TCRdb stores just in-frame clones and leaves some out. The repertoire holds fewer than 1.6 million clones, with 98% to 99% as singletons. The material sequenced was naive CD4+ T cells sorted from blood. The subset is: CD45RA+ positively selected. The TCR originated in a man aged 25 to 40 in good health. The chain carries TRBV28 and TRBJ2-2, with 8 bases identical to TRBD1. DNA of the CDR3: TGTGCCAGCAGTTTCAAATGGACAGGGAGGTCCACCGGGGAGCTGTTTTTT. Its protein product is CASSFKWTGRSTGELFF.